Included here is one T cell receptor (beta chain) sequence, with context. Germline CDR1 reads SGDLS; CDR2 reads YYNGEE. With 4 bases clipped from V and 1 base from J, the junction kept 17 bases outside the gene matches. The CDR3 covers 19 residues. The data are from a study of control samples from healthy donors and cancer patients. Profiled with immunoSEQ multiplex PCR; TCRdb holds only in-frame clones, not every one. Of approximately 97,000 clones detected, 70% to 90% appear once; the ten largest clones hold roughly 18%. The material sequenced was blood. The rearrangement links TRBV9 to TRBJ2-3; 8 bases align to TRBD2. This receptor was obtained from a young man in good health. CDR3 sequence: CASSHNRHDSGGGTDTQYF. For the CDR3, the DNA is TGTGCCAGCAGCCATAATCGGCACGACAGCGGGGGTGGCACAGATACGCAGTATTTT.